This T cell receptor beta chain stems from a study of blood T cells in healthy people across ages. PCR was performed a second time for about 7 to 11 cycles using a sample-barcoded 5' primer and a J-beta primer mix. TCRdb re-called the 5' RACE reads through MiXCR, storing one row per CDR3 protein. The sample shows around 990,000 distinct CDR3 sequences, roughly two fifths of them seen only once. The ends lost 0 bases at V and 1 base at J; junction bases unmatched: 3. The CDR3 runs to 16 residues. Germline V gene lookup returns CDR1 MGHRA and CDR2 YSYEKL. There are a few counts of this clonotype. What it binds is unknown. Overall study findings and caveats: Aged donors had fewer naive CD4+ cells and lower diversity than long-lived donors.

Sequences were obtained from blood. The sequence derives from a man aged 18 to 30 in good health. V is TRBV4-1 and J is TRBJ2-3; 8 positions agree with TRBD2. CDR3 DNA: TGCGCCAGCAGCCAAGATCGGGGGGGGGGCACAGATACGCAGTATTTT. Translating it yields CASSQDRGGGTDTQYF.